One and the same sample provided the 25 T cell receptor beta chains below, sequenced in a study of OX40 agonist ivuxolimab in advanced cancers. The method was immunoSEQ multiplex PCR; TCRdb's version includes in-frame clones alone and lacks a portion of them. Of about 62,000 clones detected, roughly 88% appear once; the ten largest clones hold 2% to 3%. Sequenced here: CD4+ or CD8+ T cells sorted from blood, sampled in a trial of the OX40 agonist ivuxolimab. The receptor set was obtained from an adult with an advanced solid tumor such as melanoma, head and neck, liver or kidney cancer.

The rearrangement uses TRBV27 and TRBJ1-6; weak D call: TRBD1 (6 bases). The germline V and J ends were trimmed by 0 bases and 9 bases, with 15 bases remaining between them. CDR1 is MNHEY and CDR2 is SMNVEV in the germline V gene (reference sequence). The CDR3 length is 16 residues. The CDR3 loop is CASSLSRGPSGSPLHF. In DNA form, the CDR3 reads TGTGCCAGCAGTTTATCTCGGGGGCCGAGCGGTTCACCCCTCCACTTT.

J is TRBJ1-2 and V is TRBV11-2; D is possibly TRBD1 (5 bases). Germline V gene data show CDR1 as SGHAT and CDR2 as FQNNGV. The V end lost 5 bases, the J end lost 4 bases, and 8 bases lay between the germline ends. CDR3 size: 12 residues. CDR3 sequence: CASSPGPYGYTF. Here the CDR3 DNA reads TGTGCCAGCAGCCCGGGGCCCTATGGCTACACCTTC.

This chain links TRBV2 with TRBJ2-5, with 9 bases identical to TRBD1. Germline CDR1 reads SNHLY; CDR2 reads FYNNEI. The CDR3 loop spans 14 amino acids. J lost 5 bases, V lost 9 bases, and 10 bases had no gene match. CDR3 sequence: CARKQGAQGETQYF. In DNA form, the CDR3 reads TGTGCCAGGAAACAGGGGGCGCAGGGTGAGACCCAGTACTTC.

This chain uses TRBV7-9 with TRBJ2-3; TRBD1 matches 9 bases. The germline V gene encodes CDR1 SEHNR and CDR2 FQNEAQ (reference sequence). The CDR3 has 15 amino acids. Trimming cost V 5 bases and J 5 bases; bases outside gene matches: 8. This chain's CDR3 is CASSQGQGRGDTQYF. Here the CDR3 DNA reads TGTGCCAGCAGCCAAGGACAGGGGCGTGGAGATACGCAGTATTTT.

This chain connects TRBV5-1 to TRBJ1-1; unclear D gene. Germline CDR1 is SGHRS and CDR2 is YFSETQ. This CDR3 is 12 amino acids long. The V and J ends lost 1 base and 5 bases respectively, with 6 bases between them. The CDR3: CASSLPGTEAFF. The DNA of the CDR3 is TGCGCCAGCAGCTTGCCGGGGACTGAAGCTTTCTTT.

V usage is TRBV28 and J usage is TRBJ1-1; unclear D gene. V lost 6 bases to trimming and J lost 11 bases, with 16 bases between them. The CDR3 extends over 12 amino acids. Looked up from germline, CDR1 is MDHEN and CDR2 is SYDVKM. CDR3 coding DNA: TGTGCCAGCAGCCTCCTCAAAACTAGGGCTTTCTTT. Translation: CASSLLKTRAFF.

This chain connects TRBV11-2 to TRBJ2-3; a possible D gene is TRBD1 (5 bases). CDR3 length equals 15 residues. Trimming took off 7 bases at V and 0 bases at J, with 14 bases between the two ends. Germline lookup yields CDR1 SGHAT and CDR2 FQNNGV. The CDR3 bases are TGTGCCAGCACCCAAGGGGTGACTAGCACAGATACGCAGTATTTT. Translation gives CASTQGVTSTDTQYF.

This clone was seen just once. The rearrangement links TRBV6-5 to TRBJ1-6; the D is unclear. The length of the CDR3 is 12 residues. The germline V and J ends were trimmed by 9 bases and 3 bases, with 6 bases remaining between them. The V gene's germline CDR1 is MNHEY and CDR2 SVGAGI. As DNA, the CDR3 is TGTGCCAGTGGCATCTATAATTCACCCCTCCACTTT. It translates to CASGIYNSPLHF.

The J gene is TRBJ2-2, the V gene TRBV11-2; D not certain. The CDR3 sequence is 15 residues long. Per the germline V gene, CDR1 is SGHAT and CDR2 is FQNNGV. Trimming stripped 1 base from V and 7 bases from J, with 13 bases between. The CDR3 spells CASSLVVASLGELFF. The CDR3 DNA reads as TGTGCCAGCAGCTTAGTCGTGGCATCGCTCGGGGAGCTGTTTTTT.

The rearrangement joins TRBV7-2 to TRBJ1-5, with TRBD1 matching over 9 bases. CDR1 is SGHTA and CDR2 is FQGNSA in the germline V gene. The CDR3 is 15 amino acids. V trimming: 4 bases; J trimming: 7 bases; junction bases outside the gene matches: 8. This CDR3 reads CASSSQDRGGQPQHF. As DNA, the CDR3 is TGTGCCAGCAGCTCCCAGGACAGGGGCGGACAGCCCCAGCATTTT.

This sequence joins TRBV2 and TRBJ1-1; tentative D call: TRBD1 (5 bases). The CDR3 is 13 residues long. V was trimmed by 0 bases and J by 7 bases, leaving 9 bases between them. In germline, CDR1 is SNHLY, CDR2 FYNNEI. The CDR3, as DNA: TGTGCCAGCAGTGAAGCGCGACAGAGTGAAGCTTTCTTT. It codes for CASSEARQSEAFF.

This chain joins TRBV27 and TRBJ2-3, with 7 bases aligning to TRBD2. Germline values: CDR1 MNHEY, CDR2 SMNVEV (reference sequence). V gave up 5 bases and J gave up 7 bases; unmatched junction bases: 15. CDR3 size: 16 residues. Written as DNA, the CDR3 is TGTGCCAGCAGTGGATTGACTAGCCGCCGACCAAATACGCAGTATTTT. Protein sequence: CASSGLTSRRPNTQYF.

In the case of this clone: At one of its ends the junction is not consistent with the germline gene, which may arise from a read error. The chain combines TRBV5-1 with TRBJ1-2; 9 positions agree with TRBD1. CDR1 and CDR2 from the germline V gene are SGHRS and YFSETQ. This CDR3 has 13 residues. CDR3 region: CVSSPEDRGGYTF. CDR3 sequence (DNA): TGCGTCAGCAGCCCGGAGGACAGGGGCGGCTACACCTTC.

This clone was picked up a small number of times. V is TRBV6-1 and J is TRBJ1-1; 8 positions agree with TRBD1. The germline V gene encodes CDR1 MNHNS and CDR2 SASEGT. The CDR3 extends over 15 amino acids. Losses at the gene ends were 1 base for V and 6 bases for J; bases not matched to a gene: 7. CDR3 sequence (DNA): TGTGCCAGCAGTGAAGTTGGGCAGGGGGCCGCTGAAGCTTTCTTT. Protein: CASSEVGQGAAEAFF.

This clone was counted once. CDR3 bases: TGTGCCAGCACACTCCCCGGAAATCAGCCCCAGCATTTT. It encodes CASTLPGNQPQHF. The rearrangement joins TRBV6-5 to TRBJ1-5; D is ambiguous. The CDR3 runs 13 residues. Germline V gene data show CDR1 as MNHEY and CDR2 as SVGAGI. V gave up 7 bases and J gave up 4 bases, with 11 bases separating them.

J is TRBJ2-1 and V is TRBV18; weak D call: TRBD1 (6 bases). The germline V and J ends were trimmed by 4 bases and 9 bases, with 10 bases remaining between them. This CDR3 has 12 residues. Germline assignment: CDR1 KGHSH and CDR2 LQKENI. The CDR3 spells CASSLQGIEQFF. The CDR3, as DNA: TGTGCCAGCTCACTACAGGGCATTGAGCAGTTCTTC.

The CDR3, as DNA: TGTGCCAGCAGCTTAGCAGCAGGACAGGGGGTTCAGCCCCAGCATTTT. Amino acids: CASSLAAGQGVQPQHF. The chain has TRBV5-4 and TRBJ1-5; 10 bases are a match to TRBD1. Germline CDR1 reads SGHNT; CDR2 reads YYREEE (reference sequence). The junction had 8 bases not matched to a gene; V was cut back by 2 bases and J by 6 bases. CDR3 length: 16 residues.

The V and J genes are TRBV2 and TRBJ1-6; 11 nucleotides match TRBD1. The V gene's germline CDR1 is SNHLY and CDR2 FYNNEI. J was trimmed by 8 bases and V by 6 bases; bases with no gene match: 12. This CDR3 spans 17 amino acids. CDR3 sequence reads: CASRRTGGALLHSPLHF. CDR3 nucleotides: TGTGCCAGCAGACGGACAGGGGGCGCGTTGTTGCATTCACCCCTCCACTTT.

This chain's CDR3 is CSAETGYGYTF. The DNA of the CDR3 is TGCAGCGCCGAGACAGGATATGGCTACACCTTC. V usage is TRBV29-1 and J usage is TRBJ1-2, with D possibly TRBD1 on 6 matching bases. Trimming shortened V by 7 bases and J by 5 bases, and 11 bases separated the two germline ends. Germline V gene lookup returns CDR1 SQVTM and CDR2 ANQGSEA. There are 11 residues in the CDR3.

This chain links TRBV7-9 with TRBJ2-3; D is ambiguous. The length of the CDR3 is 12 residues. V gave up 5 bases and J gave up 2 bases, with 5 bases separating them. From germline, CDR1 is SEHNR and CDR2 FQNEAQ (reference sequence). The CDR3 spells CASSPPTDTQYF. DNA for the CDR3: TGTGCCAGCAGCCCACCCACAGATACGCAGTATTTT. The whole variable domain, filled in from reference TRBV7-9 and TRBJ2-3, reads DTGVSQNPRHKITKRGQNVTFRCDPISEHNRLYWYRQTLGQGPEFLTYFQNEAQLEKSRLLSDRFSAERPKGSFSTLEIQRTEQGDSAMYLCASSPPTDTQYFGPGTRLTVL.

This sequence joins TRBV7-6 and TRBJ1-4; 9 bases are shared with TRBD1. Trimming at V came to 1 base and at J to 0 bases, leaving 0 bases not matched to a gene. CDR3 length: 16 residues. In germline, CDR1 is SGHVS, CDR2 FNYEAQ. The CDR3 nucleotides are TGTGCCAGCAGCTTAGGGACAGGGGCAACTAATGAAAAACTGTTTTTT. Its protein is CASSLGTGATNEKLFF.

V and J are TRBV7-3 and TRBJ1-2; TRBD1 aligns across 9 bases. This CDR3 has 14 residues. Losses at the gene ends were 6 bases for V and 6 bases for J; bases not matched to a gene: 8. Looked up from germline, CDR1 is SGHTA and CDR2 is FQGTGA. The CDR3 bases are TGTGCCAGCAGTCCCACAGGGGGCAGTCATGGCTACACCTTC. As protein: CASSPTGGSHGYTF.

The chain uses TRBV13 and TRBJ2-5; no firm D call. In germline, CDR1 is PRHDT, CDR2 FYEKMQ (reference sequence). The CDR3 extends over 15 amino acids. Trimming took 0 bases from V and 4 from J, leaving 12 bases between them. CDR3 loop: CASSLGLLAGETQYF. As DNA, the CDR3 is TGTGCCAGCAGCTTAGGGCTCCTGGCTGGAGAGACCCAGTACTTC. The whole variable domain, filled in from reference TRBV13 and TRBJ2-5, reads AAGVIQSPRHLIKEKRETATLKCYPIPRHDTVYWYQQGPGQDPQFLISFYEKMQSDKGSIPDRFSAQQFSDYHSELNMSSLELGDSALYFCASSLGLLAGETQYFGPGTRLLVL.

The rearrangement links TRBV5-1 to TRBJ2-7; 10 nucleotides agree with TRBD1. Germline CDR1 is SGHRS and CDR2 is YFSETQ. This CDR3 spans 18 amino acids. Trimming removed 1 base from V and 3 bases from J; junction bases left unmatched: 13. The CDR3 sequence is CASSLIGVPGQGNYEQYF. The CDR3 DNA reads as TGCGCCAGCAGCTTGATTGGGGTTCCGGGACAGGGGAACTACGAGCAGTACTTC.

The chain carries TRBV19 and TRBJ2-7; 8 bases align to TRBD2. CDR3 size: 15 residues. Germline V CDR1 and CDR2: LNHDA, SQIVND (reference sequence). Trimming at V came to 2 bases and at J to 2 bases, leaving 5 bases not matched to a gene. Here the CDR3 DNA reads TGTGCCAGTAGTATAACAGCGGGGGACACCTACGAGCAGTACTTC. Its protein is CASSITAGDTYEQYF.